One and the same sample provided the 10 T cell receptor beta chains below, sequenced in a study of cytomegalovirus exposure and HLA in healthy donors. PCR employed 60 Vbeta and 13 Jbeta primers. Sequencing used immunoSEQ multiplex PCR; TCRdb keeps in-frame clones, though not all of them. The data show about 190,000 clones, roughly 77% seen once. Sequenced material: PBMCs. The receptor source for this set is a man younger than 45 in good health and CMV-seropositive.

The chain carries TRBV2 and TRBJ1-2, with 8 nucleotides matching TRBD1. Germline CDR1 is SNHLY and CDR2 is FYNNEI. Trimming cost V 6 bases and J 3 bases; bases outside gene matches: 6. CDR3 length: 14 residues. The CDR3 sequence: CASRRTGFDYGYTF. The CDR3 nucleotides read TGTGCCAGCAGGAGGACAGGGTTCGACTATGGCTACACCTTC.

This sequence joins TRBV19 and TRBJ1-6, with D unclear. V was shortened by 7 bases and J by 4 bases, with 14 bases between the two germline ends. Germline CDR1 LNHDA, CDR2 SQIVND (reference sequence). This CDR3 region has 15 residues. Here the CDR3 DNA reads TGTGCCAGTATGATAGGCGCCGGGTATAATTCACCCCTCCACTTT. It is translated as CASMIGAGYNSPLHF. The full variable domain, rest sourced from reference TRBV19 and TRBJ1-6, is DGGITQSPKYLFRKEGQNVTLSCEQNLNHDAMYWYRQDPGQGLRLIYYSQIVNDFQKGDIAEGYSVSREKKESFPLTVTSAQKNPTAFYLCASMIGAGYNSPLHFGNGTRLTVT.

This clone was seen a single time. This chain links TRBV7-3 with TRBJ2-2, with 14 bases that match TRBD2. The CDR3 consists of 16 residues. Losses at the gene ends were 5 bases for V and 7 bases for J; bases not matched to a gene: 6. Germline values: CDR1 SGHTA, CDR2 FQGTGA. CDR3 sequence reads: CASSQTSGGAGGELFF. CDR3 nucleotides: TGTGCCAGCAGCCAGACTAGCGGGGGGGCCGGCGGGGAGCTGTTTTTT.

The chain is built from TRBV5-1 and TRBJ2-2; 11 positions match TRBD1. The trim removed 4 bases at V and 8 bases at J, leaving 7 bases unmatched. Germline CDR1 and CDR2: SGHRS and YFSETQ. The CDR3 sequence is 15 residues long. The CDR3: CASSPGTGGIGELFF. The CDR3 DNA follows: TGCGCCAGCAGCCCCGGGACAGGGGGGATTGGGGAGCTGTTTTTT.

The chain has TRBV7-9 and TRBJ2-7; 12 bases match TRBD2. V dropped 4 bases and J dropped 3; count of bases not matched to a gene: 4. Germline V gene data show CDR1 as SEHNR and CDR2 as FQNEAQ (reference sequence). This CDR3 is built from 15 residues. The CDR3 DNA reads TGTGCCAGCAGCTCACGGACTAGCGGGAACTACGAGCAGTACTTC. Translation gives CASSSRTSGNYEQYF. Drawing the rest from reference TRBV7-9 and TRBJ2-7, the complete variable domain is DTGVSQNPRHKITKRGQNVTFRCDPISEHNRLYWYRQTLGQGPEFLTYFQNEAQLEKSRLLSDRFSAERPKGSFSTLEIQRTEQGDSAMYLCASSSRTSGNYEQYFGPGTRLTVT.

The chain joins TRBV6-5 to TRBJ2-6; 9 bases agree with TRBD1. Looked up from germline, CDR1 is MNHEY and CDR2 is SVGAGI. Trimming took 10 bases from V and 4 from J; bases not matched to a gene: 8. The CDR3 runs to 15 residues. The CDR3 protein is CATGTGLSGANVLTF. The CDR3 region has the DNA TGTGCCACCGGGACAGGGCTCTCCGGGGCCAACGTCCTGACTTTC.

CDR3 sequence reads: CASSLESGFTDTQYF. CDR3 DNA sequence: TGCGCCAGCAGCTTGGAATCCGGGTTCACAGATACGCAGTATTTT. The chain employs TRBV5-1 and TRBJ2-3; D ambiguous. V lost 0 bases to trimming and J lost 2 bases, with 10 bases between them. CDR1 SGHRS and CDR2 YFSETQ come from the germline V gene. The CDR3 extends over 15 amino acids.

The chain employs TRBV11-2 and TRBJ1-2; TRBD1 matches 10 bases. The CDR3 length is 16 residues. Germline V gives CDR1 SGHAT, CDR2 FQNNGV. The V gene end was trimmed by 2 bases and the J gene end by 2 bases; junction bases not matched to a gene: 5. The CDR3 loop is CASSLTEGQGNYGYTF. CDR3 in DNA: TGTGCCAGCAGCTTAACCGAGGGACAGGGGAACTATGGCTACACCTTC.

This clone was seen a handful of times. The chain combines TRBV29-1 with TRBJ1-1; maybe TRBD1 (6 bases). V was pared by 7 bases and J by 1 base, with 13 bases between. Germline V lookup: CDR1 SQVTM, CDR2 ANQGSEA. The length of the CDR3 is 13 residues. Here the CDR3 DNA reads TGCAGCGGGCAACAGGGAAAGAACACTGAAGCTTTCTTT. Protein product: CSGQQGKNTEAFF.

The chain joins TRBV7-2 to TRBJ2-3; 7 bases fit TRBD2. The trim removed 1 base at V and 3 bases at J, leaving 4 bases unmatched. CDR3 length: 15 residues. Germline values: CDR1 SGHTA, CDR2 FQGNSA. As DNA, the CDR3 is TGTGCCAGCAGCTTAGAAGCGGGGATGACAGATACGCAGTATTTT. Translation gives CASSLEAGMTDTQYF.